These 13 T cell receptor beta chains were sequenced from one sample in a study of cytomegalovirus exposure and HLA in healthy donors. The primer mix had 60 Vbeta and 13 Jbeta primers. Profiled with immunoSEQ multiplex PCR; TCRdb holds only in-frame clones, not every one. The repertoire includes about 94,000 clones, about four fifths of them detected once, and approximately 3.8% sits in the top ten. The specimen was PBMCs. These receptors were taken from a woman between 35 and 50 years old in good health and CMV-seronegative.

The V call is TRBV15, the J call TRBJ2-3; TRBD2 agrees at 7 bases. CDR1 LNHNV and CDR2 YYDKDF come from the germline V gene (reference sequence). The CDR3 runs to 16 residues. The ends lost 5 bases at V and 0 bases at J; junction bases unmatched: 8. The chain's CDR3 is CATSGPSGLSTDTQYF. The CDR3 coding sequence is TGTGCCACCAGCGGACCTAGCGGTTTGAGCACAGATACGCAGTATTTT.

This chain's CDR3 is CASSQVGQENNEQFF. The CDR3 DNA reads as TGCGCCAGCAGCCAAGTGGGACAGGAGAACAATGAGCAGTTCTTC. The chain recombines TRBV4-1 with TRBJ2-1; 8 bases line up with TRBD1. The CDR3 has 15 amino acids. Germline V gene lookup returns CDR1 MGHRA and CDR2 YSYEKL. V was clipped by 1 base and J by 5 bases; unmatched bases: 4.

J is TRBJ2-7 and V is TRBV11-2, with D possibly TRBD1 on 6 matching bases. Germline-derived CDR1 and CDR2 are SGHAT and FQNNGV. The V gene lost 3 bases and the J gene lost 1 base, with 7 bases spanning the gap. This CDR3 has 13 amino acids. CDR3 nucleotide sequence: TGTGCCAGCAGCTTCGACAGGTCCTACGAGCAGTACTTC. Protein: CASSFDRSYEQYF.

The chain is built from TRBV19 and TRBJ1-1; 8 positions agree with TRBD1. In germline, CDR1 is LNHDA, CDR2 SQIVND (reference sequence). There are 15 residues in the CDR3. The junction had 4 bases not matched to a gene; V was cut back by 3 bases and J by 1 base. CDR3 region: CASSMGTGPNTEAFF. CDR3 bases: TGTGCCAGTAGTATGGGGACAGGCCCGAACACTGAAGCTTTCTTT.

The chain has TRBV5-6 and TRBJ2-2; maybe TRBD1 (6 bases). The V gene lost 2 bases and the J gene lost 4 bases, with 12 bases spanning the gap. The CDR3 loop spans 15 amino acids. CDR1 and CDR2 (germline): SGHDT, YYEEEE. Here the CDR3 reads CASSFWGRITGELFF. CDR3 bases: TGTGCCAGCAGCTTTTGGGGGCGGATCACCGGGGAGCTGTTTTTT.

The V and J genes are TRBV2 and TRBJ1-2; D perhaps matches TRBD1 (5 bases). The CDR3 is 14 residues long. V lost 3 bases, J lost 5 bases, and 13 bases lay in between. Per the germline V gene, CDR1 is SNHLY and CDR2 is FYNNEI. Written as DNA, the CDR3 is TGTGCCAGCAGTGAGATGGGGACTCTTTATGGCTACACCTTC. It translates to CASSEMGTLYGYTF. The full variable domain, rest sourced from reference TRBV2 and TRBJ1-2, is EPEVTQTPSHQVTQMGQEVILRCVPISNHLYFYWYRQILGQKVEFLVSFYNNEISEKSEIFDDQFSVERPDGSNFTLKIRSTKLEDSAMYFCASSEMGTLYGYTFGSGTRLTVV.

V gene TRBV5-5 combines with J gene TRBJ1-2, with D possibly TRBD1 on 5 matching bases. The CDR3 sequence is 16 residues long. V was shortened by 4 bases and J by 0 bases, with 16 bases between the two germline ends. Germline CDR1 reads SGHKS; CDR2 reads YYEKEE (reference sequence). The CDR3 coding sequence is TGTGCCAGCAGCCAAAAGGGACTTTCAGCTAACTATGGCTACACCTTC. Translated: CASSQKGLSANYGYTF.

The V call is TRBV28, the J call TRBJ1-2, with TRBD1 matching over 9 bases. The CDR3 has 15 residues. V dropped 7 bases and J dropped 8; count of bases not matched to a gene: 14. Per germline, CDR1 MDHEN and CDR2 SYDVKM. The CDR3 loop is CASKNPDRGLVGYTF. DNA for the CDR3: TGTGCCAGCAAAAACCCGGACAGGGGCCTAGTGGGCTACACCTTC.

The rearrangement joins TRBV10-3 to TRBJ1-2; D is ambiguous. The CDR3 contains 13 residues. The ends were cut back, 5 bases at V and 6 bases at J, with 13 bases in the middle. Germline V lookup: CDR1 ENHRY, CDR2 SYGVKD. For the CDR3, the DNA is TGTGCCATCAGTCAGACGGAGCAAGATGGCTACACCTTC. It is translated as CAISQTEQDGYTF.

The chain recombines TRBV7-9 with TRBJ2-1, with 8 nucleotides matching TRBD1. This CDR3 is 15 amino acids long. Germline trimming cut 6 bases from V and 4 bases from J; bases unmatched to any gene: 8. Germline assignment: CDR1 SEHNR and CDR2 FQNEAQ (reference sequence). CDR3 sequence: CASSVDRGVYNEQFF. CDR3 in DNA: TGTGCCAGCAGTGTCGACAGGGGTGTTTACAATGAGCAGTTCTTC.

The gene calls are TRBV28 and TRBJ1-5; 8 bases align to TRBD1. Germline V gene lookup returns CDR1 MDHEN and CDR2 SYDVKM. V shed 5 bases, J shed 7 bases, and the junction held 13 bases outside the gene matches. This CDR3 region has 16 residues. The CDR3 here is CASSNEDRGGLQPQHF. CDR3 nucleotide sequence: TGTGCCAGCAGTAATGAAGACAGGGGAGGTTTACAGCCCCAGCATTTT.

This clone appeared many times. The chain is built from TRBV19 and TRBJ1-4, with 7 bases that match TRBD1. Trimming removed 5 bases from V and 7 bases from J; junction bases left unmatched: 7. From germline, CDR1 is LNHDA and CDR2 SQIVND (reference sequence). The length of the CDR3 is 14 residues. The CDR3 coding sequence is TGTGCCAGTAGTTCGCCGGGACAGTCTGAAAAACTGTTTTTT. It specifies CASSSPGQSEKLFF.

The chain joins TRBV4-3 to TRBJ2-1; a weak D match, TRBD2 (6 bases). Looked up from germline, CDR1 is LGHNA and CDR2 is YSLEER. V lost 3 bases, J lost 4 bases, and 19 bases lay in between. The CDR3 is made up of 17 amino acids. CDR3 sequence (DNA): TGCGCCAGCAGCCAGCGCGTCGTGGGGGGATGGTACAATGAGCAGTTCTTC. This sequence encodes CASSQRVVGGWYNEQFF.